This TCR beta chain stems from a study of T cell clonotyping in hematopoietic cell transplantation. Background on the study: Cytoreduction preceded collection of pretransplant recipient samples. Study-wide points: No sorting was done, leaving CD4 and CD8 contributions mixed. Recipient TCR diversity dropped after transplant; expanded clonotypes rose from day 30 to 180.

Repertoires were generated with immunoSEQ multiplex PCR, while TCRdb's copy carries only in-frame clones and drops some. The table has roughly 13,000 clones, over 80% seen once. With regard to this clone: The antigen is not known.

Germline values: CDR1 KGHSH, CDR2 LQKENI. This CDR3 spans 15 amino acids. V dropped 5 bases and J dropped 4; count of bases not matched to a gene: 10. The time point denotes: recipient sample about 28 days before transplant, after cytoreduction. V usage is TRBV18 and J usage is TRBJ1-1; 7 positions agree with TRBD1. The sequences come from peripheral blood mononuclear cells, collected before stem cell transplant. The sequence came from a man aged 55 to 70 with acute myeloid leukemia. Some clones in this sample may be carry-over from other donors' samples. CDR3 nucleotides: TGTGCCAGCTCAGCGATGGACAGGCAGTTCACTGAAGCTTTCTTT. As protein: CASSAMDRQFTEAFF.